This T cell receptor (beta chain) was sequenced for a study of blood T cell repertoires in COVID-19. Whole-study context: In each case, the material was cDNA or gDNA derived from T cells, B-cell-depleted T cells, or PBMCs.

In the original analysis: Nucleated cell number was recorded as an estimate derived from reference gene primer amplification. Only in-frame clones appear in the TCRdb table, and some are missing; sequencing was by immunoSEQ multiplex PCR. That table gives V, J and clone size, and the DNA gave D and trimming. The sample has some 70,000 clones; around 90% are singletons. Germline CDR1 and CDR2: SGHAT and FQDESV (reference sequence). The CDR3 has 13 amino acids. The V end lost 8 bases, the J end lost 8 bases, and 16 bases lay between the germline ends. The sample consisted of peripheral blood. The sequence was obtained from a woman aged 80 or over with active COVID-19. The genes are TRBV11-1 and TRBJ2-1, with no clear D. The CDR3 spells CASRGPGNDEQFF. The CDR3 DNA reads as TGTGCCAGCCGCGGCCCGGGTAACGATGAGCAGTTCTTC. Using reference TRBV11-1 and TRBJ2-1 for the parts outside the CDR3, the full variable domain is EAEVAQSPRYKITEKSQAVAFWCDPISGHATLYWYRQILGQGPELLVQFQDESVVDDSQLPKDRFSAERLKGVDSTLKIQPAELGDSAMYLCASRGPGNDEQFFGPGTRLTVL.